This T cell receptor beta chain was observed in a study of metastatic and nonmetastatic thyroid tumors. Study-level points and caveats: Across blood and tumor, TCR beta diversity in malignant thyroid tumors was reportedly significantly higher than in benign nodules.

Comments on this clone: Its target is not known.

TCRdb re-called clones from the PCR reads using MiXCR. The sample carries tens of thousands of clones, around a third recorded once. The CDR3 covers 17 residues. Germline V gene lookup returns CDR1 DFQATT and CDR2 SNEGSKA (reference sequence). Trimming cost V 0 bases and J 4 bases; bases outside gene matches: 11. Ahead of thyroid surgery, no patient had received treatment of any kind. The specimen was blood. The receptor's source is a female donor with papillary thyroid cancer or a benign thyroid nodule (not recorded which). Some clones in this sample may be carry-over from other donors' samples. The gene calls are TRBV20-1 and TRBJ1-5; 8 bases are shared with TRBD1. The CDR3 DNA follows: TGCAGTGCTAGAGATCGAGGACAGGGACTCCCGAATCAGCCCCAGCATTTT. Amino acids: CSARDRGQGLPNQPQHF.